This T cell receptor beta chain was identified in a study of T cells in Graves' hyperthyroidism and ophthalmopathy. The germline V and J ends were trimmed by 0 bases and 2 bases, with 9 bases remaining between them. This CDR3 region has 15 residues. Germline lookup yields CDR1 SGDLS and CDR2 YYNGEE. The table lists this clonotype with many counts. Antigen specificity is unknown. Whole-study results and caveats: Most thyroid clonotypes with frequency above 0.001 were detected in blood. From stable hyperthyroidism, ophthalmopathy was set apart by a 13 V-J model.

Not enrolled were patients with uncontrolled infection, other autoimmune disease, pregnancy or lactation. Amplification yielded TCR beta CDR3 regions, with RNA transcripts as the source. A first-round RT-PCR of the TCR CDR3 used the HTBI primer set. A single record per CDR3 protein comes from TCRdb applying MiXCR to the multiplex PCR reads. The sample lists 410,000 or so distinct CDR3 sequences; approximately 14% were seen once. Material: blood. The receptor comes from a man between 18 and 35 years old with Graves' ophthalmopathy. The J gene is TRBJ2-1, the V gene TRBV9; D not certain. The chain's CDR3 is CASSVDHNPYNEQFF. The CDR3 DNA is TGTGCCAGCAGCGTAGATCATAACCCCTACAATGAGCAGTTCTTC.